This T cell receptor beta chain came from a study of blood T cell repertoires in COVID-19. The method was immunoSEQ multiplex PCR; TCRdb's version includes in-frame clones alone and lacks a portion of them. Among around 80,000 clones listed, about 80% were seen once. CDR3 length: 17 amino acids. Trimming cost V 5 bases and J 5 bases; bases outside gene matches: 12. Germline lookup yields CDR1 MNHEY and CDR2 SMNVEV (reference sequence). Sample: peripheral blood. This TCR came from a man at least 80 years old with acute or convalescent COVID-19. This chain uses TRBV27 with TRBJ2-3, with 11 nucleotides matching TRBD1. For the CDR3, the DNA is TGTGCCAGCAGTCCGGCGGGGACAGGGGGTTTCGGAGATACGCAGTATTTT. It yields the protein CASSPAGTGGFGDTQYF.